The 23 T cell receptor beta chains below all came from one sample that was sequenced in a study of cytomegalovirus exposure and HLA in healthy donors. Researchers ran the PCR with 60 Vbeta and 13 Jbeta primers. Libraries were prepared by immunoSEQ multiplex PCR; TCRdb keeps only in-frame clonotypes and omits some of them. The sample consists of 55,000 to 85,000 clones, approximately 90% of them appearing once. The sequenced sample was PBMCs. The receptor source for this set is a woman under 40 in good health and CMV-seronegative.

The DNA of the CDR3 is TGTGCCAGCGTAGGAGGAAACATTCAGTACTTC. Its translation: CASVGGNIQYF. This sequence joins TRBV13 and TRBJ2-4; TRBD2 might be the D (5 bases). Trimming took 8 bases from V and 6 from J, leaving 8 bases between them. Germline V gene data show CDR1 as PRHDT and CDR2 as FYEKMQ (reference sequence). The CDR3 covers 11 residues.

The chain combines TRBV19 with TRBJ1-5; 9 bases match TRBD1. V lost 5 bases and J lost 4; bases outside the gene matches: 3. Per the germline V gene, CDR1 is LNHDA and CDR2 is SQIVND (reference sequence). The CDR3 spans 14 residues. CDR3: CASSSTGGNQPQHF. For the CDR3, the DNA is TGTGCCAGTAGTTCGACAGGGGGTAATCAGCCCCAGCATTTT. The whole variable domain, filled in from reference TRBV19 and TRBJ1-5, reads DGGITQSPKYLFRKEGQNVTLSCEQNLNHDAMYWYRQDPGQGLRLIYYSQIVNDFQKGDIAEGYSVSREKKESFPLTVTSAQKNPTAFYLCASSSTGGNQPQHFGDGTRLSIL.

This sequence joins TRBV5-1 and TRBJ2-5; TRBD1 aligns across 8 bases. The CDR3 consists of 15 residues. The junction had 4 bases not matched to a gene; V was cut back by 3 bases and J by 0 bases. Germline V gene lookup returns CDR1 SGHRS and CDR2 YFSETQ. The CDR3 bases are TGCGCCAGCAGCTGGGACAGGACGTACCAAGAGACCCAGTACTTC. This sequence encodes CASSWDRTYQETQYF.

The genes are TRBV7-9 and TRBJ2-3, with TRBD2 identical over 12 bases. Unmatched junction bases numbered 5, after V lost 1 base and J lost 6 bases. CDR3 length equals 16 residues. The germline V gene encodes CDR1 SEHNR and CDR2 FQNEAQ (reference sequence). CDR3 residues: CASSLEPSGRADTQYF. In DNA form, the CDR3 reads TGTGCCAGCAGCTTAGAACCTAGCGGGAGGGCGGATACGCAGTATTTT.

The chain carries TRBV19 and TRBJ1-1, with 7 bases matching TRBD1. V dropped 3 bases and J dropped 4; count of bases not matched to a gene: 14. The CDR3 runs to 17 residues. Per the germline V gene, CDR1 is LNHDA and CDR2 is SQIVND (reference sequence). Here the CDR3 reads CASSMTPGRRGSTEAFF. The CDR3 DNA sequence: TGTGCCAGTAGTATGACCCCGGGACGCAGGGGGTCCACTGAAGCTTTCTTT. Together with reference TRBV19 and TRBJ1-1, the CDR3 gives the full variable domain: DGGITQSPKYLFRKEGQNVTLSCEQNLNHDAMYWYRQDPGQGLRLIYYSQIVNDFQKGDIAEGYSVSREKKESFPLTVTSAQKNPTAFYLCASSMTPGRRGSTEAFFGQGTRLTVV.

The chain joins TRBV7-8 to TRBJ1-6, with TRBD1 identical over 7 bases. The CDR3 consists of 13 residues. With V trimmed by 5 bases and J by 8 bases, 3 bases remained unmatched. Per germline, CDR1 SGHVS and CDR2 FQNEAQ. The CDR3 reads CASSVGGDSPLHF. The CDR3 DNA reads TGTGCCAGCAGCGTAGGGGGCGATTCACCCCTCCACTTT.

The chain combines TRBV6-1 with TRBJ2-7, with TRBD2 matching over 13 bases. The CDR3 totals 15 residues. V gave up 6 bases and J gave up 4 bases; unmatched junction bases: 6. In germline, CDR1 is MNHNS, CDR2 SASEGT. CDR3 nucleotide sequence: TGTGCCAGCAGGGGGACTAGCGGGGCGATGTACGAGCAGTACTTC. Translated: CASRGTSGAMYEQYF.

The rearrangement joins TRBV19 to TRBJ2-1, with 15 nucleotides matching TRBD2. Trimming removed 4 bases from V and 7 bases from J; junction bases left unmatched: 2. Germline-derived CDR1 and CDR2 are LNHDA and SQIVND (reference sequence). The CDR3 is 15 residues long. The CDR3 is CASSTGLAGGNEQFF. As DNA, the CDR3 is TGTGCCAGTAGTACCGGACTAGCGGGGGGGAATGAGCAGTTCTTC. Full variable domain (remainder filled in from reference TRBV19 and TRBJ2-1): DGGITQSPKYLFRKEGQNVTLSCEQNLNHDAMYWYRQDPGQGLRLIYYSQIVNDFQKGDIAEGYSVSREKKESFPLTVTSAQKNPTAFYLCASSTGLAGGNEQFFGPGTRLTVL.

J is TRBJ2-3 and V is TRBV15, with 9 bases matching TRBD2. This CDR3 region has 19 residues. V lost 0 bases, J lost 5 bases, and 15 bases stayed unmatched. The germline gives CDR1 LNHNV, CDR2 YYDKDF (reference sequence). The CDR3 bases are TGTGCCACCAGCAGAGAGCCCTTCCGACTAGCGGAGCAACGAGATACGCAGTATTTT. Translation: CATSREPFRLAEQRDTQYF.

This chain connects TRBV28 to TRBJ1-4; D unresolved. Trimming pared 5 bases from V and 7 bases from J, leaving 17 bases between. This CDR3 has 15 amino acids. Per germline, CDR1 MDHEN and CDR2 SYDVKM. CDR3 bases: TGTGCCAGCAGTCCCACGAACGGGCGGGCTGAAAAACTGTTTTTT. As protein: CASSPTNGRAEKLFF.

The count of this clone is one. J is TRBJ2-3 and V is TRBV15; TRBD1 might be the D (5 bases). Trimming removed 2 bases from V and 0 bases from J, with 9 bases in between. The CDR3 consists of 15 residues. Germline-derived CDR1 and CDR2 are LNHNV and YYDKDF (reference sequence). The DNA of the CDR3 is TGTGCCACCAGCAGATCGGACATAAGCACAGATACGCAGTATTTT. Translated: CATSRSDISTDTQYF.

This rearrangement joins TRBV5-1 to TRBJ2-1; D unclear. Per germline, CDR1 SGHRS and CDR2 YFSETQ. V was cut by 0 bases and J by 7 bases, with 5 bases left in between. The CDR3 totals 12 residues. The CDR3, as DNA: TGCGCCAGCAGCTTGGGGGCGAATGAGCAGTTCTTC. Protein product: CASSLGANEQFF.

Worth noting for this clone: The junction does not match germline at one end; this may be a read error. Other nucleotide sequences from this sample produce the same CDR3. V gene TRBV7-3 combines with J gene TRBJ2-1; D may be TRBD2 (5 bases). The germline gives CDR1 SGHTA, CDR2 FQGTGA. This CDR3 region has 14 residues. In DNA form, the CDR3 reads TGCGCCAGCAGCCGAAACGCTAGCCCCAATGAGCAGTTCTTC. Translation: CASSRNASPNEQFF.

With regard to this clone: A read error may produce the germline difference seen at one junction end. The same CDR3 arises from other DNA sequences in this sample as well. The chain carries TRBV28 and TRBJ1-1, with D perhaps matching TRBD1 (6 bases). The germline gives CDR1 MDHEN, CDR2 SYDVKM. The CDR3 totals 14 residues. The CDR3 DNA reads TGTGCCAGCAGTGCTACACAGGGTTTCACTGAGGCTTTCTTT. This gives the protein CASSATQGFTEAFF.

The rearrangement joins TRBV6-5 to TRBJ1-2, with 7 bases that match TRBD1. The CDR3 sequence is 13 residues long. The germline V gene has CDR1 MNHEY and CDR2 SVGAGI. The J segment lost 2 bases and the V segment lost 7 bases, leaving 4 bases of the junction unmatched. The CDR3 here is CASTPGGNYGYTF. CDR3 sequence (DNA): TGTGCCAGCACCCCAGGGGGGAACTATGGCTACACCTTC.

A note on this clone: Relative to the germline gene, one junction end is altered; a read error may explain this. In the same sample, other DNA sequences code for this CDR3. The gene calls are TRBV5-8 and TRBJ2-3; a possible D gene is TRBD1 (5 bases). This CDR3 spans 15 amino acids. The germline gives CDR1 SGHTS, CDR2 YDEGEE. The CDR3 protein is CASSLGTKSTDTQYF. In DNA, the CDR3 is TGTGCCAGCAGCTTGGGGACAAAGAGCACAGATACGCAGTACTTT.

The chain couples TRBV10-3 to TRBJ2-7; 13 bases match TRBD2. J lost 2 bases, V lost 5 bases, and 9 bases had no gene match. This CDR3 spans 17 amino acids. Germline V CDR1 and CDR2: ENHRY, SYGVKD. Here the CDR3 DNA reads TGTGCCATCAGTCGTAGACTAGCGGGAGGCCCCGCCTACGAGCAGTACTTC. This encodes CAISRRLAGGPAYEQYF.

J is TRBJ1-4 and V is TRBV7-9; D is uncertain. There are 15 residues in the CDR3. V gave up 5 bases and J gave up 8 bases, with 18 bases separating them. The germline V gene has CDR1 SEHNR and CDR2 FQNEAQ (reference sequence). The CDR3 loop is CASSVREGVNEKLFF. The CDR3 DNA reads TGTGCCAGCAGCGTCCGTGAGGGAGTGAACGAAAAACTGTTTTTT.

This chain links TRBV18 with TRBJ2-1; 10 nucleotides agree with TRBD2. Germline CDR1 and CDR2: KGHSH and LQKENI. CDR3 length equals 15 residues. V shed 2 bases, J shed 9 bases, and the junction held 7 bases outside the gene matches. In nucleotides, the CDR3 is TGTGCCAGCTCACCAGGGCTAGCGGGAGAAGGTGAGCAGTTCTTC. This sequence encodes CASSPGLAGEGEQFF.

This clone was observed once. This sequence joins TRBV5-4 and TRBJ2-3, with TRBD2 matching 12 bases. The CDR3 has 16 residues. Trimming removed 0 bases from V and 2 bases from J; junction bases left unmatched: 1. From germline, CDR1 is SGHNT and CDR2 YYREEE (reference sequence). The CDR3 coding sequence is TGTGCCAGCAGCTTGGGGACTAGCGGGATCACAGATACGCAGTATTTT. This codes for CASSLGTSGITDTQYF.

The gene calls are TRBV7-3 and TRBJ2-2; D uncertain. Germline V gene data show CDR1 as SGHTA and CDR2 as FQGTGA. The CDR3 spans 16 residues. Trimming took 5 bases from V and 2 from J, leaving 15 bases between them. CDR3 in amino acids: CASSPINQANTGELFF. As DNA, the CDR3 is TGTGCCAGCAGCCCCATAAATCAGGCCAACACCGGGGAGCTGTTTTTT. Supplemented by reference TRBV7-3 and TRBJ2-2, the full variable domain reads GAGVSQTPSNKVTEKGKYVELRCDPISGHTALYWYRQSLGQGPEFLIYFQGTGAADDSGLPNDRFFAVRPEGSVSTLKIQRTERGDSAVYLCASSPINQANTGELFFGEGSRLTVL.

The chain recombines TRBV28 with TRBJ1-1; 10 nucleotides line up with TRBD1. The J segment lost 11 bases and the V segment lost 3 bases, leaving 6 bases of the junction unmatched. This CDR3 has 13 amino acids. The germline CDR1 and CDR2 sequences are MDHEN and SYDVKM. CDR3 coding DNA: TGTGCCAGCAGTTTTGACAGGGGGCTTCGCGCTTTCTTT. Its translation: CASSFDRGLRAFF.

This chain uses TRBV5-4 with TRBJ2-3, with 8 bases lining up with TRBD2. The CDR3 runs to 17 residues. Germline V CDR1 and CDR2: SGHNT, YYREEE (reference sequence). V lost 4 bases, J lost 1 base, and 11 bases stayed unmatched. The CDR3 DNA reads TGTGCCAGCAGCCGGGCTAGCGGGCCTCCTGGCACAGATACGCAGTATTTT. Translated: CASSRASGPPGTDTQYF.